This TCR beta chain comes out of a study of blood T cells in healthy people across ages. The sample holds a few counts of this clonotype. The CDR3 has 19 amino acids. Trimming removed 0 bases from V and 5 bases from J; junction bases left unmatched: 16. Looked up from germline, CDR1 is SGDLS and CDR2 is YYNGEE. A sample-barcoded 5' primer and a J-beta primer mix were used in a second PCR of about 7 to 12 cycles. Sequencing recovered at least 2.5 million CDR3-containing paired-end reads from each sample. TCRdb re-derived calls from the 5' RACE reads in MiXCR, one entry per CDR3 protein. The sample yields more than 800,000 distinct CDR3 sequences, over 35% seen once.

Sequenced sample: blood. This receptor was taken from a woman between 55 and 75 years old in good health. This rearrangement joins TRBV9 to TRBJ2-1, with 8 bases aligning to TRBD2. The CDR3 DNA sequence: TGTGCCAGCAGCGTAGAAGGACTAGCTGACAACCCCCCACACAATGAGCAGTTCTTC. As protein: CASSVEGLADNPPHNEQFF.